This TCR beta chain was sequenced during a study of follicular helper T cells after annual influenza vaccination. Noted time point: 2015-2016 season, pre-vaccination. Note on this clone: The junction departs from germline at one end; a sequencing error may be responsible.

This CDR3 contains 14 residues. Germline V CDR1 and CDR2: MRHNA, SNTAGT. Profiled with immunoSEQ multiplex PCR; TCRdb holds only in-frame clones, not every one. The sample lists 13,000 or so clones, roughly 80% occurring once. The sample in question was CXCR5+ CD38- circulating T follicular helper cells from blood, obtained on the day of influenza vaccination. Subset described: circulating Tfh, non-naive CD4+CXCR5+PD-1+ (ICOS+CD38+ or ICOS-CD38-). This TCR derives from an adult who received the influenza vaccine. The chain employs TRBV6-4 and TRBJ1-2; 8 bases map to TRBD1. The chain's CDR3 is CASSRTGSNSGYTF. The DNA for the CDR3 is TGTGCCAGCAGTCGGACAGGGTCGAACTCTGGCTACACCTTC.